A single sample is the source of the 26 T cell receptor beta chains below, sequenced in a study of T cell responses to AZD1222 COVID-19 vaccine. Some clones are missing from TCRdb's copy, which holds only in-frame ones; the method was immunoSEQ multiplex PCR. The table includes about 270,000 clones, approximately 94% detected once. Sequenced material: peripheral blood, taken 28 days after the second AZD1222 dose. These receptors were taken from an adult who received the AZD1222 COVID-19 vaccine.

The rearrangement uses TRBV11-2 and TRBJ2-7, with D perhaps matching TRBD2 (6 bases). Looked up from germline, CDR1 is SGHAT and CDR2 is FQNNGV. This CDR3 region has 14 residues. V lost 1 base and J 3 bases, leaving 10 bases between the germline ends. The CDR3 DNA follows: TGTGCCAGCAGCTTAGCGGGGGTTCGCTACGAGCAGTACTTC. Protein: CASSLAGVRYEQYF.

The chain uses TRBV12-3 or TRBV12-4 and TRBJ1-6, with D perhaps TRBD1 (5 bases). The germline V and J ends were trimmed by 3 bases and 18 bases, with 15 bases remaining between them. The CDR3 has 12 residues. Here the CDR3 reads CASSLGQQGCHF. In nucleotides, the CDR3 is TGTGCCAGCAGTTTGGGGCAGCAGGGCTGCCACTTT.

V gene TRBV3-1 (or the pseudogene TRBV3-2) combines with J gene TRBJ2-1; D remains ambiguous. V was clipped by 1 base and J by 8 bases, with 15 bases between them. Germline CDR1 and CDR2: LGHDT and YNNKEL (reference sequence). This CDR3 is 15 amino acids long. The CDR3 reads CASSQAPAPSDEQFF. The CDR3 DNA reads as TGTGCCAGCAGCCAAGCCCCGGCCCCCTCGGATGAGCAGTTCTTC.

A note on this clone: Other DNA sequences within the sample encode an identical CDR3. The chain joins TRBV19 to TRBJ2-5; possibly TRBD2 for D (6 bases). Germline-derived CDR1 and CDR2 are LNHDA and SQIVND (reference sequence). Trimming removed 6 bases at V and 2 bases at J, with 13 bases between. The CDR3 is 14 amino acids. The CDR3: CASRSSGGQETQYF. CDR3 DNA sequence: TGTGCCAGTAGATCGTCTGGGGGGCAAGAGACCCAGTACTTC. Complete variable domain (other parts from reference TRBV19 and TRBJ2-5): DGGITQSPKYLFRKEGQNVTLSCEQNLNHDAMYWYRQDPGQGLRLIYYSQIVNDFQKGDIAEGYSVSREKKESFPLTVTSAQKNPTAFYLCASRSSGGQETQYFGPGTRLLVL.

The chain combines TRBV6-2 or TRBV6-3 with TRBJ2-5; possible D gene TRBD2, 6 bases. CDR3 size: 15 residues. V was shortened by 4 bases and J by 2 bases, with 14 bases between the two germline ends. The V gene's germline CDR1 is MNHEY and CDR2 SVGEGT. The CDR3 spells CASSLIADSQETQYF. DNA for the CDR3: TGTGCCAGCAGTTTGATAGCGGATAGTCAAGAGACCCAGTACTTC.

The chain is built from TRBV3-1 (or the pseudogene TRBV3-2) and TRBJ1-2, with 7 bases that match TRBD1. The CDR3 totals 14 residues. The germline CDR1 and CDR2 sequences are LGHDT and YNNKEL (reference sequence). The ends lost 3 bases at V and 2 bases at J; junction bases unmatched: 3. Here the CDR3 reads CASSHPTGNYGYTF. DNA for the CDR3: TGTGCCAGCAGCCACCCGACAGGGAACTATGGCTACACCTTC.

The V call is TRBV20-1, the J call TRBJ1-2; D not certain. The CDR3 length is 14 residues. From germline, CDR1 is DFQATT and CDR2 SNEGSKA (reference sequence). V was cut by 3 bases and J by 6 bases, with 17 bases left in between. This CDR3 reads CSASLPSRENGYTF. CDR3 DNA: TGCAGTGCTAGTTTACCGTCTCGGGAAAATGGCTACACCTTC.

The gene calls are TRBV27 and TRBJ1-1, with D uncertain. Trimming took off 6 bases at V and 6 bases at J, with 14 bases between the two ends. The CDR3 covers 13 residues. Germline-derived CDR1 and CDR2 are MNHEY and SMNVEV (reference sequence). CDR3 region: CASSLLGSAEAFF. DNA of the CDR3: TGTGCCAGCAGCCTACTCGGGTCTGCTGAAGCTTTCTTT.

V usage is TRBV28 and J usage is TRBJ2-7; the match to TRBD2 covers 9 bases. After removal of 10 bases from V and 6 bases from J, the junction contained 10 bases not matched to a gene. Per the germline V gene, CDR1 is MDHEN and CDR2 is SYDVKM. The CDR3 consists of 13 residues. CDR3 bases: TGTGCCACCGACCGGGCGGGGGGGAGCGAGCAGTACTTC. Translating gives CATDRAGGSEQYF.

The CDR3 DNA reads TGTGCCACCAGTGATCCCAAGTCGGGGAGCAATCAGCCCCAGCATTTT. Translated: CATSDPKSGSNQPQHF. V usage is TRBV24-1 and J usage is TRBJ1-5; no clear D. The CDR3 is 16 residues long. CDR1 and CDR2 from the germline V gene are KGHDR and SFDVKD. V lost 3 bases to trimming and J lost 1 base, with 12 bases between them.

This chain links TRBV18 with TRBJ2-5; possible D gene TRBD2, 6 bases. The V end lost 6 bases, the J end lost 7 bases, and 15 bases lay between the germline ends. CDR1 and CDR2 from the germline V gene are KGHSH and LQKENI. This CDR3 has 13 residues. CDR3 DNA: TGTGCCAGCTCGCCCGGGGGACGGGTGACCCAGTACTTC. Protein sequence: CASSPGGRVTQYF.

V and J are TRBV2 and TRBJ2-3; perhaps TRBD1 as D (6 bases). With 6 bases removed from V and 3 bases from J, the gap between germline ends came to 10 bases. The germline V gene encodes CDR1 SNHLY and CDR2 FYNNEI. The CDR3 has 13 residues. CDR3: CASSGQGTDTQYF. The DNA of the CDR3 is TGTGCCAGCAGCGGGCAGGGGACAGATACGCAGTATTTT.

The J gene is TRBJ2-4, the V gene TRBV13, with D perhaps TRBD2 (6 bases). The V gene's germline CDR1 is PRHDT and CDR2 FYEKMQ (reference sequence). Trimming took 5 bases from V and 1 from J, leaving 18 bases between them. The CDR3 is made up of 17 amino acids. The CDR3, as DNA: TGTGCCAGCAGCGCACGGAGGGGTTTAGGGGCCAAAAACATTCAGTACTTC. Translated: CASSARRGLGAKNIQYF.

The chain combines TRBV2 with TRBJ1-5; possible D gene TRBD1, 5 bases. Trimming removed 7 bases from V and 3 bases from J, with 10 bases in between. From germline, CDR1 is SNHLY and CDR2 FYNNEI. The CDR3 has 13 amino acids. The CDR3 DNA is TGTGCCAGCACCGGGACCTACAATCAGCCCCAGCATTTT. Translating gives CASTGTYNQPQHF.

The genes are TRBV21-1 and TRBJ2-3; the table assigns TRBD2, which was not confirmed against the DNA. TRBV21-1 is tagged as a pseudogene. This CDR3 spans 16 amino acids. This CDR3 is CASSPGGAGHTDTQYF. The CDR3 bases are TGTGCCAGCAGCCCTGGGGGGGCGGGACACACAGATACGCAGTATTTT.

The chain links TRBV28 to TRBJ2-3, with 11 positions matching TRBD2. The V and J ends lost 6 bases and 7 bases, in that order; junction bases with no gene match: 3. Germline values: CDR1 MDHEN, CDR2 SYDVKM. CDR3 size: 13 residues. CDR3 protein: CASRLAGGNTQYF. CDR3 coding DNA: TGTGCCAGCAGGCTAGCGGGGGGAAATACGCAGTATTTT.

Concerning this clone: One junction end disagrees with the germline gene, perhaps due to a read error. The CDR3 coding sequence is TGTGCCAGCAGTTACTCGAGACAGGGGGCACGAGGGATCTTT. Protein: CASSYSRQGARGIF. The genes are TRBV6-5 and TRBJ1-1, with 10 nucleotides matching TRBD1. The CDR3 sequence is 14 residues long. CDR1 is MNHEY and CDR2 is SVGAGI in the germline V gene.

The V gene is TRBV2, the J gene TRBJ2-5, with D unresolved. Germline CDR1 SNHLY, CDR2 FYNNEI. V lost 1 base to trimming and J lost 5 bases, with 11 bases between them. This CDR3 comprises 14 residues. The CDR3 DNA follows: TGTGCCAGCAGTGAAGTGTTCAGTAGGGAGACCCAGTACTTC. It specifies CASSEVFSRETQYF.

The chain employs TRBV7-2 and TRBJ2-3; no clear D gene. The germline V and J ends were trimmed by 3 bases and 6 bases, with 16 bases remaining between them. The CDR3 contains 15 residues. Germline V gene lookup returns CDR1 SGHTA and CDR2 FQGNSA. CDR3 loop: CASSFGDGGEDTQYF. In nucleotides, the CDR3 is TGTGCCAGCAGCTTTGGCGATGGCGGAGAGGATACGCAGTATTTT.

The V gene is TRBV5-5, the J gene TRBJ2-7, with 7 bases identical to TRBD1. Germline V gene data show CDR1 as SGHKS and CDR2 as YYEKEE (reference sequence). The CDR3 has 15 amino acids. V lost 5 bases and J lost 3; bases outside the gene matches: 11. The DNA of the CDR3 is TGTGCCAGCAGTAGGGGGCGACCTACGGACTACGAGCAGTACTTC. Its protein is CASSRGRPTDYEQYF. Drawing the rest from reference TRBV5-5 and TRBJ2-7, the complete variable domain is DAGVTQSPTHLIKTRGQQVTLRCSPISGHKSVSWYQQVLGQGPQFIFQYYEKEERGRGNFPDRFSARQFPNYSSELNVNALLLGDSALYLCASSRGRPTDYEQYFGPGTRLTVT.

The chain employs TRBV4-3 and TRBJ2-3; possible D gene TRBD1, 6 bases. Germline values: CDR1 LGHNA, CDR2 YSLEER. The CDR3 runs 16 residues. The V end lost 0 bases, the J end lost 8 bases, and 18 bases lay between the germline ends. The CDR3 DNA reads TGCGCCAGCAGCCAAGAATGGGACACCAGCACAACTACGCAGTATTTT. It specifies CASSQEWDTSTTTQYF.

This chain uses TRBV3-1 (or the pseudogene TRBV3-2) with TRBJ2-1; TRBD2 matches at 8 bases. Germline CDR1 reads LGHDT; CDR2 reads YNNKEL (reference sequence). CDR3 length: 15 amino acids. V shed 4 bases and J 4 bases; nucleotides not matched to a gene: 6. DNA of the CDR3: TGTGCCAGCAGCCTTACTAGCGGAGTTTACAATGAGCAGTTCTTC. This codes for CASSLTSGVYNEQFF.

The chain joins TRBV7-9 to TRBJ1-3; TRBD1 is a possible D gene (6 bases). The V gene's germline CDR1 is SEHNR and CDR2 FQNEAQ (reference sequence). V lost 5 bases and J lost 4, with 15 bases in between. This CDR3 is built from 15 residues. CDR3 sequence reads: CASSDTGSGGNTIYF. CDR3 nucleotides: TGTGCCAGCAGCGACACAGGGAGTGGCGGAAACACCATATATTTT. The full variable domain, its missing parts supplied by reference TRBV7-9 and TRBJ1-3, is DTGVSQNPRHKITKRGQNVTFRCDPISEHNRLYWYRQTLGQGPEFLTYFQNEAQLEKSRLLSDRFSAERPKGSFSTLEIQRTEQGDSAMYLCASSDTGSGGNTIYFGEGSWLTVV.

The chain joins TRBV7-6 to TRBJ2-5; D remains ambiguous. From germline, CDR1 is SGHVS and CDR2 FNYEAQ. Trimming left V 3 bases short and J 2 bases short, with 16 bases between. The CDR3 consists of 16 residues. The CDR3 DNA sequence: TGTGCCAGCAGCTTGGGTGCCACAAATGAACAAGAGACCCAGTACTTC. It is translated as CASSLGATNEQETQYF.

This clone was recorded only once. The chain recombines TRBV4-3 with TRBJ2-1, with TRBD2 as a possible D gene (6 bases). Germline-derived CDR1 and CDR2 are LGHNA and YSLEER. This CDR3 spans 14 amino acids. V lost 8 bases to trimming and J lost 6 bases, with 17 bases between them. DNA for the CDR3: TGCGCCAGCCGAGGAGGGGTAGGAGCCAATGAGCAGTTCTTC. The encoded protein is CASRGGVGANEQFF.

The table lists this clone with a few counts. The chain joins TRBV10-3 to TRBJ1-2; 11 bases fit TRBD1. From germline, CDR1 is ENHRY and CDR2 SYGVKD. The CDR3 consists of 14 residues. With 4 bases clipped from V and 9 bases from J, the junction kept 7 bases outside the gene matches. CDR3 residues: CAISAAGQGVRYTF. In nucleotides, the CDR3 is TGTGCCATCAGTGCAGCGGGACAGGGGGTGCGCTACACCTTC.